A selection of T cell receptor beta chains follows, all from one sample in a study of radiotherapy plus CTLA-4 blockade in lung cancer. TCRdb's table, derived via immunoSEQ multiplex PCR, lists solely in-frame clones and lacks some. This table holds about 60,000 clones, more than 60% found once. The sequences come from peripheral blood, collected from a patient treated with radiotherapy plus ipilimumab. The receptor source for this set is a human donor with non-small cell lung cancer who had a partial response to radiotherapy plus ipilimumab. CDR3s include the opening cysteine and the closing phenylalanine or tryptophan. D genes are given only for firm matches. Not all rows give a size; the values are once, few, many and, for expanded clones, a class.

TRBJ1-2	.	TRBD1	TRBV2	TGTGCCAGCAGTGTTTCGACAGGGGATGGCTACACCTTC	CASSVSTGDGYTF
TRBJ1-1	.	.	TRBV4-1	TGCGCCAGCAGCCACCGGTCGGGGAACCGGGGCACTGAAGCTTTCTTT	CASSHRSGNRGTEAFF
TRBJ1-3	.	TRBD1	TRBV5-6	TGTGCCAGCAGGATGACAGGGGCTGGAAACACCATATATTTT	CASRMTGAGNTIYF
TRBJ2-4	.	.	TRBV5-1	TGCGCCAGCAGCTTGGACGTTAGCGCCAAAAACATTCAGTACTTC	CASSLDVSAKNIQYF
TRBJ1-2	.	.	TRBV6-5	TGTGCCAGCAGTTACAACGCGGCTTTTAACTATGGCTACACCTTC	CASSYNAAFNYGYTF
TRBJ2-5	.	.	TRBV5-6	TGTGCCAGCAGCTTGGAGGGGTTGGAGACCCAGTACTTC	CASSLEGLETQYF
TRBJ2-3	.	TRBD2	TRBV7-6	TGTGCCAGCAGCTCGGCGGGGGGGCCCAATACGCAGTATTTT	CASSSAGGPNTQYF
TRBJ2-7	.	TRBD2	TRBV2	TGTGCCAGCAGTGAATACCTAGCGGGGGGTGAGCAGTACTTC	CASSEYLAGGEQYF
TRBJ1-1	once	.	TRBV28	TGTGCCAGCAGTAACCGAAGGAGGAACACTGAAGCTTTCTTT	CASSNRRRNTEAFF
TRBJ1-2	.	TRBD1	TRBV7-8	TGTGCCAGCAGCACGGGGACAGGGGGCGGCAGTGGCTACACCTTC	CASSTGTGGGSGYTF
TRBJ2-1	.	.	TRBV5-1	TGCGCCAGCAGCCGGGACGCGTCGCGGGGCGAGGGGCAGTTCTTC	CASSRDASRGEGQFF
TRBJ2-1	few	.	TRBV4-1	TGCGCCAGCAGCCAAGATCATCATGAGCAGTTCTTC	CASSQDHHEQFF
TRBJ1-4	.	TRBD1	TRBV7-8	TGTGCCAGCAGCAAGAGGCGGGACAGGGATGAAAAACTGTTTTTT	CASSKRRDRDEKLFF
TRBJ2-5	.	TRBD2	TRBV5-4	TGTGCCAGCAGCTTGGTCGGACTAGCGCAAGAGACCCAGTACTTC	CASSLVGLAQETQYF
TRBJ1-2	.	.	TRBV6-1	TGTGCCAGCAGTGAAGACAGTTATGGCTACACCTTC	CASSEDSYGYTF
TRBJ2-4	.	TRBD1	TRBV2	TGTGCCAGCACATGGACAGGGGCCAAAAACATTCAGTACTTC	CASTWTGAKNIQYF
TRBJ2-7	.	TRBD1	TRBV19	TGTGCCAGTAGCCAAGGGACAGGGTTTTACGAGCAGTACTTC	CASSQGTGFYEQYF
TRBJ2-3	.	TRBD2	TRBV2	TGTGCCAGCAGTGAAGGCGGGGGAACAGATACGCAGTATTTT	CASSEGGGTDTQYF
TRBJ2-6	.	.	TRBV22-1	TGTCCTGGGAGCTGTACCGGAAGCGAACAAAGTCGGGCCAACGTCCTGACTTTC	CPGSCTGSEQSRANVLTF
TRBJ2-1	many	.	TRBV27	TGTGCCAGCAGTTTAGCGGTAAGGGTAGGGGCCTACAATGAGCAGTTCTTC	CASSLAVRVGAYNEQFF
TRBJ1-2	.	.	TRBV5-4	TGTGCCAGCAGCTTTTGGGCTGTCGATGGCTACACCTTC	CASSFWAVDGYTF
TRBJ1-1	once	.	TRBV13	TGTGCCAGCAGCCTGACCGGGGGTCGGACTGAAGCTTTCTTT	CASSLTGGRTEAFF
TRBJ2-1	.	TRBD2	TRBV4-1	TGCGCCAGCAGCTCGGGACTACGCGGGGGCAATGAGCAGTTCTTC	CASSSGLRGGNEQFF
TRBJ1-2	once	.	TRBV6-1	TGTGCCAGCAGTGTGGGGGGGGGCTACACCTTC	CASSVGGGYTF
TRBJ1-4	few	.	TRBV5-1	TGCGCCAGCAGCCCGACAAATCCGGATGAAAAACTGTTTTTT	CASSPTNPDEKLFF
TRBJ1-6	.	.	TRBV30	TGTGCCTGGAGTGTACAGGTTAATTCACCCCTCCACTTT	CAWSVQVNSPLHF
TRBJ1-6	.	.	TRBV4-1	TGCGCCAGCAGCCAAGCTAGTACTGCTAATTCACCCCTCCACTTT	CASSQASTANSPLHF
TRBJ1-4	few	TRBD1	TRBV6-5	TGTGCCAGCAGTTACTCGGGGACAGGGGTCGAAAAACTGTTTTTT	CASSYSGTGVEKLFF
TRBJ2-2	.	.	TRBV2	TGTGCCAGCAGGGCAGGGCAAACCGGGGAGCTGTTTTTT	CASRAGQTGELFF
TRBJ1-3	.	.	TRBV6-1	TGTGCCAGCAGCTATCAGGACTCCTCTGGAAACACCATATATTTT	CASSYQDSSGNTIYF
TRBJ2-7	.	TRBD2	TRBV11-2	TGTGCCAGCAGCGGATGGACTAGCGGGGCGGACGAGCAGTACTTC	CASSGWTSGADEQYF
TRBJ2-3	.	TRBD2	TRBV6-6	TGTGCCAGCAGTAGGCTAGCGGGGGGGCTTATAGATACGCAGTATTTT	CASSRLAGGLIDTQYF
TRBJ2-3	few	TRBD2	TRBV7-3	TGTGCCAGCAGCGCCTCACTAGCGGGGAGCACAGATACGCAGTATTTT	CASSASLAGSTDTQYF
TRBJ1-4	.	TRBD1	TRBV4-2	TGTGCCAGCAGCCTTACAGGGGTGGGTGAAAAACTGTTTTTT	CASSLTGVGEKLFF
TRBJ2-5	.	TRBD1	TRBV12-5	TGTGCTAGTGGTTTGGGGGACAGGGATGACGAGACCCAGTACTTC	CASGLGDRDDETQYF
TRBJ2-7	.	.	TRBV6-6	TGTGCCAGCAGTATCTCTCCGACAGTCAGGGACGAGCAGTACTTC	CASSISPTVRDEQYF
TRBJ1-5	.	TRBD1	TRBV10-2	TGCGCCAGCCGACAGGGATTAAATAGCAATCAGCCCCAGCATTTT	CASRQGLNSNQPQHF
TRBJ1-5	.	TRBD1	TRBV27	TGTGCCAGCCAGGGGACAGGGAGCCAGCCCCAGCATTTT	CASQGTGSQPQHF
TRBJ2-1	.	.	TRBV30	TGTGCCTGGAGTGTGGGTAGCCTCAGAAACAATGAGCAGTTCTTC	CAWSVGSLRNNEQFF
TRBJ2-1	.	TRBD2	TRBV5-1	TGCGCCAGCAGCTCGGGCTCCCGGGCTAGCGGGGGGCTGGGGGTCAATGAGCAGTTCTTC	CASSSGSRASGGLGVNEQFF
TRBJ2-3	.	.	TRBV6-5	TGTGCCGTGAGGAGTCGGGGGAGGATCACAGATACGCAGTATTTT	CAVRSRGRITDTQYF
TRBJ2-1	once	.	TRBV27	TGTGCCAGTAACCCAACCCGGGACAGTCGGGGGAATGAGCAGTTCTTC	CASNPTRDSRGNEQFF
TRBJ1-4	.	.	TRBV6-5	TGTGCCAGCAGTTATCGGGGTCCGACTAATGAAAAACTGTTTTTT	CASSYRGPTNEKLFF
TRBJ1-2	once	.	TRBV6-5	TGTGCCAGCAGTTATTCGGGGAGGCGGGCCTATGGCTACACCTTC	CASSYSGRRAYGYTF
TRBJ2-3	.	.	TRBV4-2	TGTGCCAGCAGCCAAGTATCCCTTGGGCGTACAGATACGCAGTATTTT	CASSQVSLGRTDTQYF
TRBJ1-1	.	TRBD1	TRBV9	TGTGCCAGCAGCAAACTACCGGGACAGGGGGGGAAGGAATATAAAGCTTTCTTT	CASSKLPGQGGKEYKAFF
TRBJ1-4	.	.	TRBV9	TGTGCCAGCAGCCAGGGGAGAGGAGCAACTAATGAAAAACTGTTTTTT	CASSQGRGATNEKLFF
TRBJ2-1	.	.	TRBV11-2	TGTGCCAGCAGCTTAGCTTTACAGGGAGGGAATGAGCAGTTCTTC	CASSLALQGGNEQFF